This T cell receptor (beta chain) was documented in a study of beta chain features in type 1 diabetes. The authors reverse transcribed all of the isolated RNA, so sequencing captured expressed TCRB transcripts. The table came from immunoSEQ multiplex PCR; TCRdb's copy has only in-frame clones and leaves some out. The sample carries approximately 730,000 clones, around an eighth recorded once. Per the germline V gene, CDR1 is MNHEY and CDR2 is SVGAGI. V lost 0 bases to trimming and J lost 3 bases, with 12 bases between them. The CDR3 extends over 15 amino acids. Findings of the study overall: Shorter TCRB CDR3s, moderately but significantly so, were found in Type 1 diabetes patients in all four CD4+ subsets.

Remarks on this clone: Its antigen is not known.

The rearrangement uses TRBV6-5 and TRBJ2-7; possibly TRBD1 for D (6 bases). The sequence derives from a man in his late teens or twenties with type 1 diabetes. Specimen: naive CD4+ T cells from blood. The CDR3: CASSYSGQINYEQYF. The CDR3, as DNA: TGTGCCAGCAGTTACTCAGGACAGATTAACTACGAGCAGTACTTC.